The 18 T cell receptor beta chains reported below all come from one sample, sequenced in a study of STAT5B mutations in CD4+ large granular lymphocyte leukemia. Method: immunoSEQ multiplex PCR; TCRdb's copy keeps in-frame clones and lacks some. This sample has 25,000 to 35,000 clones; 74% occur once, and the top ten carry about 0.3%. The sequenced material came from CD4+ T cells from blood buffy coats. These receptors were taken from a human donor in good health.

A few counts support this clone. V and J are TRBV29-1 and TRBJ1-1; D is perhaps TRBD1 (5 bases). Germline loops: CDR1 SQVTM, CDR2 ANQGSEA. The V end lost 6 bases, the J end lost 3 bases, and 11 bases lay between the germline ends. This CDR3 is 12 amino acids long. CDR3: CSVLQVDTEAFF. The CDR3 nucleotides read TGCAGCGTGCTACAGGTTGACACTGAAGCTTTCTTT. Filled out from reference TRBV29-1 and TRBJ1-1, the complete variable domain reads SAVISQKPSRDICQRGTSLTIQCQVDSQVTMMFWYRQQPGQSLTLIATANQGSEATYESGFVIDKFPISRPNLTFSTLTVSNMSPEDSSIYLCSVLQVDTEAFFGQGTRLTVV.

V is TRBV10-3 and J is TRBJ1-2; D unclear. V dropped 0 bases and J dropped 4 bases, with 12 bases sitting between them. The germline V gene has CDR1 ENHRY and CDR2 SYGVKD. This CDR3 is built from 15 residues. As DNA, the CDR3 is TGTGCCATCAGTGAGTCGACTGACGGCTCCTATGGCTACACCTTC. Its translation: CAISESTDGSYGYTF.

This chain joins TRBV11-1 and TRBJ2-5; the match to TRBD1 covers 7 bases. V was pared by 5 bases and J by 3 bases, with 6 bases of the junction left unmatched. The V gene's germline CDR1 is SGHAT and CDR2 FQDESV (reference sequence). CDR3 length: 14 residues. This CDR3 reads CASSPQGIEETQYF. The CDR3 nucleotides are TGTGCCAGCAGCCCACAGGGGATAGAAGAGACCCAGTACTTC.

The chain uses TRBV7-2 and TRBJ2-1; D is ambiguous. Germline V gene lookup returns CDR1 SGHTA and CDR2 FQGNSA. Trimming pared 5 bases from V and 7 bases from J, leaving 9 bases between. The CDR3 length is 12 residues. The DNA of the CDR3 is TGTGCCAGCAGCCTATGGGGTAATGAGCAGTTCTTC. Protein: CASSLWGNEQFF.

There are a few counts of this clone. The rearrangement links TRBV6-5 to TRBJ1-5, with 7 bases aligning to TRBD1. J gave up 3 bases and V 8 bases, and 4 bases lay outside the gene matches. Germline lookup yields CDR1 MNHEY and CDR2 SVGAGI. CDR3 length: 13 amino acids. CDR3 sequence: CASGRGLNQPQHF. The DNA for the CDR3 is TGTGCCAGCGGGAGGGGGCTCAATCAGCCCCAGCATTTT.

This clone has just a few counts. No conserved phenylalanine or tryptophan is present at the end of the CDR3, so a read error is the likely explanation. The DNA is omitted, as the CDR3 cannot be located on it reliably, and the CDR3 follows TCRdb's listing. The chain's CDR3 is CASSQVGSG. The rearrangement joins TRBV4-1 to TRBJ2-3; the table's D call of TRBD2 was not tested on the DNA. The CDR3 adds up to 9 amino acids, both ends counted. CDR1 is MGHRA and CDR2 is YSYEKL in the germline V gene.

This sequence joins TRBV4-3 and TRBJ2-2, with TRBD1 as a possible D gene (6 bases). Trimming removed 2 bases from V and 6 bases from J, with 7 bases in between. The CDR3 contains 13 residues. Germline lookup yields CDR1 LGHNA and CDR2 YSLEER. In DNA, the CDR3 is TGCGCCAGCAGCCAAAACAGGGCCGGGGAGCTGTTTTTT. It is translated as CASSQNRAGELFF.

This clone was detected a few times. The chain joins TRBV10-3 to TRBJ1-4, with 10 bases matching TRBD1. Germline trimming cut 4 bases from V and 8 bases from J; bases unmatched to any gene: 4. The CDR3 is made up of 14 amino acids. Per germline, CDR1 ENHRY and CDR2 SYGVKD. CDR3 bases: TGTGCCATCAGTGGGGGACAGGGGACGGAAAAACTGTTTTTT. This gives the protein CAISGGQGTEKLFF.

The V call is TRBV2, the J call TRBJ2-1, with 8 bases fitting TRBD1. The CDR3 is 13 amino acids. The V gene's germline CDR1 is SNHLY and CDR2 FYNNEI. Trimming took 4 bases from V and 8 from J; bases not matched to a gene: 4. CDR3 nucleotide sequence: TGTGCCAGCAGTGTGGACAGGGAAGATGAGCAGTTCTTC. Protein sequence: CASSVDREDEQFF. The whole variable domain, filled in from reference TRBV2 and TRBJ2-1, reads EPEVTQTPSHQVTQMGQEVILRCVPISNHLYFYWYRQILGQKVEFLVSFYNNEISEKSEIFDDQFSVERPDGSNFTLKIRSTKLEDSAMYFCASSVDREDEQFFGPGTRLTVL.

This clone was counted between two and nine times. The chain is built from TRBV5-6 and TRBJ2-7; the D is unclear. Germline loops: CDR1 SGHDT, CDR2 YYEEEE. This CDR3 has 12 amino acids. Trimming shortened V by 1 base and J by 2 bases, and 4 bases separated the two germline ends. CDR3 DNA: TGTGCCAGCAGCTTGTATACCTACGAGCAGTACTTC. This codes for CASSLYTYEQYF.

This clone was detected only a few times. This rearrangement joins TRBV30 to TRBJ1-1, with 10 bases aligning to TRBD1. The germline CDR1 and CDR2 sequences are GTSNPN and SVGIG (reference sequence). V was clipped by 5 bases and J by 5 bases; unmatched bases: 5. This CDR3 spans 13 amino acids. CDR3 sequence reads: CAWGTGVDTEAFF. CDR3 DNA: TGTGCCTGGGGGACAGGGGTCGATACTGAAGCTTTCTTT.

This rearrangement joins TRBV7-2 to TRBJ2-7, with 9 bases fitting TRBD2. CDR3 length: 15 residues. The trim removed 2 bases at V and 3 bases at J, leaving 5 bases unmatched. Germline CDR1 and CDR2: SGHTA and FQGNSA. The CDR3 is CASSLRAGGNYEQYF. Here the CDR3 DNA reads TGTGCCAGCAGCTTAAGAGCGGGGGGTAACTACGAGCAGTACTTC.

This clone has more than one count but fewer than ten. The V and J genes are TRBV5-6 and TRBJ1-2; no clear D gene. Germline loops: CDR1 SGHDT, CDR2 YYEEEE. Trimming took off 5 bases at V and 8 bases at J, with 10 bases between the two ends. This CDR3 comprises 11 residues. The CDR3 loop reads CASSSFGGYTF. CDR3 coding DNA: TGTGCCAGCAGTTCCTTCGGAGGCTACACCTTC. The full variable domain, rest sourced from reference TRBV5-6 and TRBJ1-2, is DAGVTQSPTHLIKTRGQQVTLRCSPKSGHDTVSWYQQALGQGPQFIFQYYEEEERQRGNFPDRFSGHQFPNYSSELNVNALLLGDSALYLCASSSFGGYTFGSGTRLTVV.

The chain uses TRBV11-3 and TRBJ1-1; D call uncertain. The CDR3 sequence is 12 residues long. Trimming took off 3 bases at V and 2 bases at J, with 4 bases between the two ends. Germline-derived CDR1 and CDR2 are SGHNT and YENEEA. CDR3 region: CASSFDNTEAFF. The CDR3 DNA sequence: TGTGCCAGCAGCTTCGATAACACTGAAGCTTTCTTT. The whole variable domain, remainder taken from reference TRBV11-3 and TRBJ1-1, is EAGVVQSPRYKIIEKKQPVAFWCNPISGHNTLYWYLQNLGQGPELLIRYENEEAVDDSQLPKDRFSAERLKGVDSTLKIQPAELGDSAVYLCASSFDNTEAFFGQGTRLTVV.

The chain is built from TRBV7-2 and TRBJ2-7; 7 bases are a match to TRBD2. Losses at the gene ends were 7 bases for V and 4 bases for J; bases not matched to a gene: 13. Germline lookup yields CDR1 SGHTA and CDR2 FQGNSA. This CDR3 is 15 amino acids long. Here the CDR3 reads CASKPRGSGTYEQYF. CDR3 coding DNA: TGTGCCAGCAAACCCCGCGGGAGCGGGACGTACGAGCAGTACTTC.

The chain is built from TRBV28 and TRBJ2-7; 7 bases match TRBD1. This CDR3 region has 13 residues. Germline V gene sequence: CDR1 MDHEN, CDR2 SYDVKM. V shed 6 bases and J 2 bases; nucleotides not matched to a gene: 4. CDR3 sequence reads: CASSLDRAYEQYF. DNA for the CDR3: TGTGCCAGCAGCTTAGACAGGGCCTACGAGCAGTACTTC.

The chain carries TRBV30 and TRBJ2-1, with TRBD1 matching over 8 bases. The germline gives CDR1 GTSNPN, CDR2 SVGIG (reference sequence). V gave up 5 bases and J gave up 3 bases; unmatched junction bases: 3. CDR3 length equals 13 residues. The CDR3 loop is CAWGDRFYNEQFF. As DNA, the CDR3 is TGTGCCTGGGGGGACAGGTTCTACAATGAGCAGTTCTTC. Based on the CDR3 plus reference TRBV30 and TRBJ2-1, the full variable domain is SQTIHQWPATLVQPVGSPLSLECTVEGTSNPNLYWYRQAAGRGLQLLFYSVGIGQISSEVPQNLSASRPQDRQFILSSKKLLLSDSGFYLCAWGDRFYNEQFFGPGTRLTVL.

The chain employs TRBV7-7 and TRBJ2-2; possible D gene TRBD1, 5 bases. V was cut by 0 bases and J by 4 bases, with 9 bases left in between. There are 15 residues in the CDR3. Per the germline V gene, CDR1 is SSHAT and CDR2 is FNYEAQ (reference sequence). CDR3 bases: TGTGCCAGCAGCTTAGCCCCAGGGTTCACCGGGGAGCTGTTTTTT. Translation: CASSLAPGFTGELFF. The full variable domain, completed using reference TRBV7-7 and TRBJ2-2, is GAGVSQSPRYKVTKRGQDVTLRCDPISSHATLYWYQQALGQGPEFLTYFNYEAQPDKSGLPSDRFSAERPEGSISTLTIQRTEQRDSAMYRCASSLAPGFTGELFFGEGSRLTVL.